A single sample is the source of the 25 T cell receptor beta chains below, sequenced in a study of blood T cell repertoires in COVID-19. This table comes from immunoSEQ multiplex PCR, and its TCRdb copy is limited to in-frame clones, with some not included. The sample lists about 80,000 clones, 80% occurring once. The sample consisted of peripheral blood. These receptors originate from a woman aged 40-49 years with active or convalescent COVID-19.

The V call is TRBV18, the J call TRBJ2-1; the match to TRBD1 covers 9 bases. This CDR3 has 15 amino acids. V shed 3 bases, J shed 3 bases, and the junction held 3 bases outside the gene matches. Germline V gene lookup returns CDR1 KGHSH and CDR2 LQKENI. CDR3 loop: CASSPWTGDYNEQFF. In DNA form, the CDR3 reads TGTGCCAGCTCACCGTGGACAGGGGACTACAATGAGCAGTTCTTC. The full variable domain, completed using reference TRBV18 and TRBJ2-1, is NAGVMQNPRHLVRRRGQEARLRCSPMKGHSHVYWYRQLPEEGLKFMVYLQKENIIDESGMPKERFSAEFPKEGPSILRIQQVVRGDSAAYFCASSPWTGDYNEQFFGPGTRLTVL.

The chain employs TRBV7-3 and TRBJ1-6; TRBD1 is a possible D gene (5 bases). Germline V gene data show CDR1 as SGHTA and CDR2 as FQGTGA. This CDR3 is 14 amino acids long. V was pared by 1 base and J by 8 bases, with 9 bases between. The CDR3 nucleotides are TGTGCCAGCAGCTTAAGGGGGGGTGATTCACCCCTCCACTTT. This gives the protein CASSLRGGDSPLHF.

The chain is built from TRBV5-5 and TRBJ1-2; 8 bases map to TRBD1. Unmatched junction bases numbered 3, after V lost 0 bases and J lost 5 bases. The germline gives CDR1 SGHKS, CDR2 YYEKEE (reference sequence). CDR3 length: 14 amino acids. This CDR3 reads CASSLDRGRYGYTF. CDR3 sequence (DNA): TGTGCCAGCAGCTTGGACAGGGGGAGGTATGGCTACACCTTC. The complete variable domain, with remaining parts taken from reference TRBV5-5 and TRBJ1-2, reads DAGVTQSPTHLIKTRGQQVTLRCSPISGHKSVSWYQQVLGQGPQFIFQYYEKEERGRGNFPDRFSARQFPNYSSELNVNALLLGDSALYLCASSLDRGRYGYTFGSGTRLTVV.

The J gene is TRBJ2-4, the V gene TRBV7-9, with 7 positions matching TRBD2. V was clipped by 1 base and J by 4 bases; unmatched bases: 7. The CDR3 is 16 residues long. CDR1 SEHNR and CDR2 FQNEAQ come from the germline V gene (reference sequence). The DNA for the CDR3 is TGTGCCAGCAGCTTAGGTTCGTCTAGCGGAAAAAACATTCAGTACTTC. This encodes CASSLGSSSGKNIQYF.

This clone came up a few times. The chain joins TRBV6-2 or TRBV6-3 to TRBJ1-3; D perhaps matches TRBD1 (5 bases). Looked up from germline, CDR1 is MNHEY and CDR2 is SVGEGT. Trimming cost V 6 bases and J 0 bases, with 15 bases left between them. The CDR3 covers 16 residues. CDR3 region: CASSPAGPTSGNTIYF. CDR3 nucleotide sequence: TGTGCCAGCAGCCCCGCGGGACCGACCTCTGGAAACACCATATATTTT.

V gene TRBV9 combines with J gene TRBJ1-1; no firm D call. The germline V gene has CDR1 SGDLS and CDR2 YYNGEE. V was trimmed by 0 bases and J by 5 bases, leaving 8 bases between them. This CDR3 is 13 amino acids long. CDR3 in DNA: TGTGCCAGCAGCGTAGATTTTCGGACTGAAGCTTTCTTT. Its protein product is CASSVDFRTEAFF.

The chain combines TRBV9 with TRBJ2-3; a weak D match, TRBD1 (6 bases). The CDR3 is 14 residues long. V lost 6 bases and J 0 bases, leaving 11 bases between the germline ends. Germline-derived CDR1 and CDR2 are SGDLS and YYNGEE. The CDR3 DNA reads as TGTGCCAGCAAGACAGGACCTAGCACAGATACGCAGTATTTT. Its translation is CASKTGPSTDTQYF.

The V gene is TRBV11-3, the J gene TRBJ2-5; D is unresolved. Trimming shortened V by 1 base and J by 1 base, and 10 bases separated the two germline ends. Germline V gives CDR1 SGHNT, CDR2 YENEEA. This CDR3 contains 15 residues. As DNA, the CDR3 is TGTGCCAGCAGCTTAGCATCCGGGTTCCAAGAGACCCAGTACTTC. Protein product: CASSLASGFQETQYF.

The chain employs TRBV12-3 or TRBV12-4 and TRBJ1-5; no definite D call. Trimming left V 6 bases short and J 5 bases short, with 11 bases between. There are 13 residues in the CDR3. The CDR3 DNA reads as TGTGCCAGCAGCCCGGCGGCAGATCAGCCCCAGCATTTT. This encodes CASSPAADQPQHF.

The chain has TRBV7-2 and TRBJ1-5, with D unresolved. Germline values: CDR1 SGHTA, CDR2 FQGNSA. V was cut by 1 base and J by 1 base, with 8 bases left in between. The CDR3 consists of 15 residues. The CDR3 bases are TGTGCCAGCAGCTTAGTTGCAGGAAGCAATCAGCCCCAGCATTTT. It specifies CASSLVAGSNQPQHF.

The rearrangement links TRBV11-2 to TRBJ2-3; TRBD1 agrees at 8 bases. Germline assignment: CDR1 SGHAT and CDR2 FQNNGV. The CDR3 extends over 17 amino acids. V lost 2 bases, J lost 1 base, and 8 bases stayed unmatched. The CDR3 sequence: CASSLPPQGAGTDTQYF. In DNA form, the CDR3 reads TGTGCCAGCAGCTTACCCCCCCAGGGGGCGGGCACAGATACGCAGTATTTT.

The chain recombines TRBV5-1 with TRBJ2-3; D is unclear. CDR1 is SGHRS, CDR2 YFSETQ, per germline. The CDR3 covers 13 residues. Trimming shortened V by 9 bases and J by 1 base, and 12 bases separated the two germline ends. The CDR3 loop reads CATSDLGTDTQYF. In DNA, the CDR3 is TGCGCCACCTCAGATCTCGGCACAGATACGCAGTATTTT.

The CDR3 DNA is TGTGCCAGCAGCTTAACGTCAGGGGCGGGCAATCAGCCCCAGCATTTT. The encoded protein is CASSLTSGAGNQPQHF. The chain links TRBV7-2 to TRBJ1-5; D perhaps matches TRBD1 (6 bases). This CDR3 region has 16 residues. Per the germline V gene, CDR1 is SGHTA and CDR2 is FQGNSA. The V end was cut by 2 bases, the J end by 2 bases, with 13 bases between.

The chain carries TRBV27 and TRBJ2-6; TRBD1 agrees at 7 bases. The CDR3 is 16 amino acids. The germline CDR1 and CDR2 sequences are MNHEY and SMNVEV (reference sequence). Unmatched junction bases numbered 6, after V lost 5 bases and J lost 2 bases. In nucleotides, the CDR3 is TGTGCCAGCAGTGCCAGGGGGTTGACTGGGGCCAACGTCCTGACTTTC. It specifies CASSARGLTGANVLTF.

This clone has a single count. The CDR3 DNA sequence: TGTGCCAGTACGGGGGGATGGGGCACTGAAGCTTTCTTT. It specifies CASTGGWGTEAFF. The genes are TRBV10-3 and TRBJ1-1, with D perhaps TRBD1 (5 bases). Germline V CDR1 and CDR2: ENHRY, SYGVKD. V lost 10 bases to trimming and J lost 4 bases, with 16 bases between them. The CDR3 has 13 amino acids.

The chain has TRBV24-1 and TRBJ2-3; the D gene is possibly TRBD2 (6 bases). This CDR3 is built from 14 residues. The germline V gene encodes CDR1 KGHDR and CDR2 SFDVKD. The V gene lost 6 bases and the J gene lost 0 bases, with 9 bases spanning the gap. CDR3 loop: CATSRGRSTDTQYF. DNA of the CDR3: TGTGCCACCAGTCGGGGGAGAAGCACAGATACGCAGTATTTT.

This chain uses TRBV19 with TRBJ1-2, with 8 bases aligning to TRBD1. The CDR3 runs to 13 residues. Per the germline V gene, CDR1 is LNHDA and CDR2 is SQIVND (reference sequence). Trimming removed 7 bases from V and 7 bases from J; junction bases left unmatched: 8. The CDR3 DNA follows: TGTGCCAGTACCCTAGACAGGGGCTCTGGCTACACCTTC. This encodes CASTLDRGSGYTF.

The J gene is TRBJ1-1, the V gene TRBV3-1 (or the pseudogene TRBV3-2); 12 bases align to TRBD1. The CDR3 has 16 amino acids. Germline trimming cut 1 base from V and 10 bases from J; bases unmatched to any gene: 10. Germline loops: CDR1 LGHDT, CDR2 YNNKEL (reference sequence). In DNA, the CDR3 is TGTGCCAGCAGCCAAGCCCTCGGGGACAGGGGGCGCGGAGCTTTCTTT. It codes for CASSQALGDRGRGAFF.

V usage is TRBV4-2 and J usage is TRBJ2-4; a weak D match, TRBD2 (5 bases). Germline V lookup: CDR1 LGHNA, CDR2 YNFKEQ. V shed 0 bases and J shed 8 bases, with 14 bases lying between them. This CDR3 has 15 residues. As DNA, the CDR3 is TGTGCCAGCAGCCAAGACTGGAGAGGGTCGGACATTCAGTACTTC. Translating gives CASSQDWRGSDIQYF.

This rearrangement joins TRBV27 to TRBJ1-6; D gene ambiguous. Looked up from germline, CDR1 is MNHEY and CDR2 is SMNVEV (reference sequence). This CDR3 has 19 amino acids. V was trimmed by 4 bases and J by 0 bases, leaving 19 bases between them. CDR3 region: CASSSLPRGPSSYNSPLHF. The DNA for the CDR3 is TGTGCCAGCAGTTCTCTACCCCGGGGTCCGAGCTCCTATAATTCACCCCTCCACTTT.

The rearrangement uses TRBV11-2 and TRBJ2-7; tentatively, D is TRBD1 (5 bases). The CDR3 covers 14 residues. From germline, CDR1 is SGHAT and CDR2 FQNNGV. V lost 0 bases to trimming and J lost 3 bases, with 9 bases between them. CDR3 amino acids: CASSLDRQSYEQYF. CDR3 coding DNA: TGTGCCAGCAGCTTAGACCGACAGAGCTACGAGCAGTACTTC.

The chain links TRBV7-9 to TRBJ2-1; perhaps TRBD2 as D (6 bases). Between the trimmed V and J ends, which lost 5 bases and 2 bases, there was a span of 16 bases. This CDR3 region has 16 residues. Per the germline V gene, CDR1 is SEHNR and CDR2 is FQNEAQ (reference sequence). The DNA for the CDR3 is TGTGCCAGCAGCACTACCCCGGGGGTTACCTACAATGAGCAGTTCTTC. Translated, it gives CASSTTPGVTYNEQFF.

V is TRBV5-6 and J is TRBJ2-3, with D perhaps matching TRBD2 (6 bases). The CDR3 spans 14 residues. The germline gives CDR1 SGHDT, CDR2 YYEEEE. V was pared by 2 bases and J by 6 bases, with 13 bases between. The chain's CDR3 is CASSFLAISDTQYF. In nucleotides, the CDR3 is TGTGCCAGCAGCTTTCTAGCGATCTCGGATACGCAGTATTTT. Based on the CDR3 plus reference TRBV5-6 and TRBJ2-3, the full variable domain is DAGVTQSPTHLIKTRGQQVTLRCSPKSGHDTVSWYQQALGQGPQFIFQYYEEEERQRGNFPDRFSGHQFPNYSSELNVNALLLGDSALYLCASSFLAISDTQYFGPGTRLTVL.

The rearrangement joins TRBV27 to TRBJ2-1; TRBD1 might be the D (5 bases). The CDR3 has 15 residues. Trimming shortened V by 6 bases and J by 4 bases, and 16 bases separated the two germline ends. Germline CDR1 MNHEY, CDR2 SMNVEV (reference sequence). Here the CDR3 reads CASSRVPPLYNEQFF. Here the CDR3 DNA reads TGTGCCAGCAGCAGGGTCCCCCCGCTTTACAATGAGCAGTTCTTC.

This chain joins TRBV11-2 and TRBJ2-1; TRBD1 matches 10 bases. V shed 8 bases and J 7 bases; nucleotides not matched to a gene: 8. In germline, CDR1 is SGHAT, CDR2 FQNNGV. The CDR3 length is 14 residues. The CDR3 loop reads CASHGGQGWNEQFF. Here the CDR3 DNA reads TGTGCCAGCCATGGGGGACAGGGGTGGAATGAGCAGTTCTTC.